The text below deals with one T cell receptor beta chain. This sample is part of a study of control samples from healthy donors and cancer patients. The protocol was immunoSEQ multiplex PCR, while the TCRdb copy is restricted to in-frame clones and leaves out a portion. Of 110,000 to 150,000 clones listed, more than 90% are singletons. Per germline, CDR1 SGHDT and CDR2 YYEEEE. The CDR3 length is 15 residues. V trimming: 0 bases; J trimming: 7 bases; junction bases outside the gene matches: 9. The sample comprised blood. The clonotype was recovered from a man aged 25 to 40 in good health. The V gene is TRBV5-6, the J gene TRBJ1-2; 7 bases are shared with TRBD1. The chain's CDR3 is CASSLVDREVGGYTF. CDR3 in DNA: TGTGCCAGCAGCTTGGTCGACAGGGAGGTGGGTGGCTACACCTTC.